This TCR beta chain derives from a study of T-cell reconstitution after alpha-beta-depleted transplantation in children. CDR3 length equals 12 residues. Germline V gives CDR1 SQVTM, CDR2 ANQGSEA. Trimming removed 4 bases from V and 3 bases from J, with 9 bases in between. Unique molecular identifiers were used in preparing the TCRbeta library. Each CDR3 protein gets one entry after TCRdb re-called the PCR reads with MiXCR. The sample has almost 400,000 distinct CDR3 sequences, over 20% seen once. This clonotype occurred many times. The sequence was collected from a human donor who donated a stem cell graft to a child with acute myeloid leukemia. This sample comprised PBMCs from the stem cell graft donor, obtained from the stem cell graft. V is TRBV29-1 and J is TRBJ1-2; D is uncertain. Here the CDR3 DNA reads TGCAGCGTTGTTACAGAGGACTATGGCTACACCTTC. Translated: CSVVTEDYGYTF.